This is a list of T cell receptor beta chains from one sample in a study of cytomegalovirus exposure and HLA in healthy donors. Here immunoSEQ multiplex PCR was the method, and the copy in TCRdb shows in-frame clones only, minus some. The sample includes fewer than 150,000 clones, around 63% of them seen just once. The specimen was PBMCs. These receptors all stem from a human donor in good health. Both conserved end residues are part of each CDR3. D genes are given only for firm matches. The size field is filled for only some rows; it gives once, few, many or a size class.

j_gene: TRBJ1-5; d_gene: .; v_gene: TRBV5-1; abundance: .; CDR3nt: TGCGCCAGCAGCCACGACAGTTATAGCAATCAGCCCCAGCATTTT; CDR3aa: CASSHDSYSNQPQHF
j_gene: TRBJ2-7; d_gene: TRBD1; v_gene: TRBV15; abundance: .; CDR3nt: TGTGCCACCAGCAGGGACAGGGGGCGCGAGCAGTACTTC; CDR3aa: CATSRDRGREQYF
j_gene: TRBJ2-3; d_gene: TRBD1; v_gene: TRBV12-5; abundance: .; CDR3nt: TGTGCTAGTGGTCAGGGGACAGGGGCTAAAGATACGCAGTATTTT; CDR3aa: CASGQGTGAKDTQYF
j_gene: TRBJ2-7; d_gene: .; v_gene: TRBV6-6; abundance: .; CDR3nt: TGTGCCAGCAGCGGAGGCTACGAGCAGTACTTC; CDR3aa: CASSGGYEQYF
j_gene: TRBJ1-3; d_gene: .; v_gene: TRBV18; abundance: .; CDR3nt: TGTGCCAGCTCCCGACAGTTGTCGCCCTCTGGAAACACCATATATTTT; CDR3aa: CASSRQLSPSGNTIYF
j_gene: TRBJ2-1; d_gene: TRBD2; v_gene: TRBV6-6; abundance: .; CDR3nt: TGTGCCAGCAGTTACTCGGAGCGGGAGTACGATGAGCAGTTCTTC; CDR3aa: CASSYSEREYDEQFF
j_gene: TRBJ1-2; d_gene: .; v_gene: TRBV4-1; abundance: few; CDR3nt: TGCGCCAGCAGCCTTCAGGGGAACTATGGCTACACCTTC; CDR3aa: CASSLQGNYGYTF
j_gene: TRBJ2-3; d_gene: .; v_gene: TRBV11-1; abundance: .; CDR3nt: TGTGCCAGCAGCTTAGGCGGGGAACTCACAGATACGCAGTATTTT; CDR3aa: CASSLGGELTDTQYF
j_gene: TRBJ2-7; d_gene: TRBD2; v_gene: TRBV7-9; abundance: .; CDR3nt: TGTGCCAGCAGCTCCCCGACTAGCGGCCTTATCGAGCAGTACTTC; CDR3aa: CASSSPTSGLIEQYF
j_gene: TRBJ2-7; d_gene: .; v_gene: TRBV27; abundance: few; CDR3nt: TGTGCCAGCAGTCAAATGGGCGGGGCCTACGAGCAGTACTTC; CDR3aa: CASSQMGGAYEQYF
j_gene: TRBJ2-2; d_gene: TRBD2; v_gene: TRBV27; abundance: .; CDR3nt: TGTGCCAGCAGTGCCACCGGGACTAGCGGGATCATCGGCACCGGGGAGCTGTTTTTT; CDR3aa: CASSATGTSGIIGTGELFF
j_gene: TRBJ2-6; d_gene: .; v_gene: TRBV5-4; abundance: .; CDR3nt: TGTGCCACCTCCTCTCCGACATCTGGGGCCAACGTCCTGACTTTC; CDR3aa: CATSSPTSGANVLTF
j_gene: TRBJ2-5; d_gene: .; v_gene: TRBV5-5; abundance: .; CDR3nt: TGTGCCAGCAGCTACCCGGCGGGAAGGCAAGAGACCCAGTACTTC; CDR3aa: CASSYPAGRQETQYF
j_gene: TRBJ1-5; d_gene: .; v_gene: TRBV7-2; abundance: .; CDR3nt: TGTGCCAGCAGCGCCGACATGGATCAGCCCCAGCATTTT; CDR3aa: CASSADMDQPQHF